Below are 31 T cell receptor beta chains sequenced from a single sample in a study of OX40 agonist ivuxolimab in advanced cancers. Data came from immunoSEQ multiplex PCR; TCRdb stores just in-frame clones and leaves some out. This sample yields more than 70,000 clones, of which roughly nine tenths are seen a single time; 2.8% belongs to the top ten. Sequenced material: CD4+ or CD8+ T cells sorted from blood, taken in a trial of the OX40 agonist ivuxolimab. These receptors originate from an adult with an advanced solid tumor such as melanoma, head and neck, liver or kidney cancer.

Of note for this clone: Distinct nucleotide sequences in the sample also encode this CDR3. The rearrangement joins TRBV7-2 to TRBJ2-1; 7 bases are a match to TRBD2. V gave up 2 bases and J gave up 10 bases; unmatched junction bases: 11. The germline V gene has CDR1 SGHTA and CDR2 FQGNSA. The CDR3 is 15 amino acids. CDR3 nucleotides: TGTGCCAGCAGCTTATATGCGGGGGTTGGGGGGGAGCAGTTCTTC. Its translation is CASSLYAGVGGEQFF.

The genes are TRBV21-1 and TRBJ1-2. TRBV21-1 is labeled a pseudogene. The CDR3 spans 15 residues. CDR3 sequence reads: CASSKAPGVKGGYTF. DNA for the CDR3: TGTGCCAGCAGCAAAGCCCCCGGGGTTAAGGGTGGCTACACCTTC.

The CDR3 loop is CASSIDTGGNTEAFF. The CDR3 DNA sequence: TGTGCCAGTAGTATAGATACAGGGGGAAACACTGAAGCTTTCTTT. V usage is TRBV19 and J usage is TRBJ1-1; 8 nucleotides line up with TRBD1. This CDR3 is built from 15 residues. V lost 0 bases to trimming and J lost 2 bases; unmatched junction nucleotides: 2. Germline CDR1 reads LNHDA; CDR2 reads SQIVND (reference sequence).

The chain joins TRBV28 to TRBJ1-2; D uncertain. Deletions cut 5 bases from V and 6 bases from J, with 13 bases between. Germline V gene sequence: CDR1 MDHEN, CDR2 SYDVKM. This CDR3 comprises 13 residues. DNA of the CDR3: TGTGCCAGCAGTCTACTGAGGGCCAATGGCTACACCTTC. Its translation is CASSLLRANGYTF.

This chain connects TRBV28 to TRBJ2-7, with a tentative D call TRBD1 (6 bases). The CDR3 contains 14 residues. V was trimmed by 6 bases and J by 3 bases, leaving 15 bases between them. Germline CDR1 reads MDHEN; CDR2 reads SYDVKM. The CDR3 sequence is CASSLASDSYEQYF. The CDR3 coding sequence is TGTGCCAGCAGCTTGGCCTCGGACAGCTACGAGCAGTACTTC.

The V call is TRBV19, the J call TRBJ1-1; D is possibly TRBD1 (5 bases). The germline CDR1 and CDR2 sequences are LNHDA and SQIVND (reference sequence). V lost 4 bases and J lost 4, with 13 bases in between. The CDR3 covers 14 residues. CDR3 sequence reads: CASSTAGPGTEAFF. The CDR3 nucleotides are TGTGCCAGTAGTACTGCGGGGCCGGGCACTGAAGCTTTCTTT.

V is TRBV9 and J is TRBJ2-2; the match to TRBD2 covers 13 bases. Germline lookup yields CDR1 SGDLS and CDR2 YYNGEE. V was clipped by 0 bases and J by 8 bases; unmatched bases: 4. The CDR3 covers 16 residues. CDR3 coding DNA: TGTGCCAGCAGCGTAGAACTAGCGGGAGGGCCTGGGGAGCTGTTTTTT. Amino acids: CASSVELAGGPGELFF.

This chain connects TRBV11-2 to TRBJ1-1; a weak D match, TRBD1 (5 bases). V dropped 4 bases and J dropped 5 bases, with 17 bases sitting between them. CDR1 is SGHAT, CDR2 FQNNGV, per germline. CDR3 length: 15 amino acids. The CDR3 is CASSSPESAGTEAFF. The CDR3 DNA reads as TGTGCCAGCAGCTCCCCGGAATCGGCAGGGACTGAAGCTTTCTTT. Supplemented by reference TRBV11-2 and TRBJ1-1, the full variable domain reads EAGVAQSPRYKIIEKRQSVAFWCNPISGHATLYWYQQILGQGPKLLIQFQNNGVVDDSQLPKDRFSAERLKGVDSTLKIQPAKLEDSAVYLCASSSPESAGTEAFFGQGTRLTVV.

V usage is TRBV5-1 and J usage is TRBJ2-1, with TRBD2 as a possible D gene (5 bases). Germline CDR1 is SGHRS and CDR2 is YFSETQ. This CDR3 region has 16 residues. Trimming removed 4 bases at V and 0 bases at J, with 14 bases between. The CDR3 reads CASSPSTGSSYNEQFF. The CDR3 nucleotides read TGCGCCAGCAGCCCTTCGACGGGGAGCTCCTACAATGAGCAGTTCTTC. The full variable domain, completed using reference TRBV5-1 and TRBJ2-1, is KAGVTQTPRYLIKTRGQQVTLSCSPISGHRSVSWYQQTPGQGLQFLFEYFSETQRNKGNFPGRFSGRQFSNSRSEMNVSTLELGDSALYLCASSPSTGSSYNEQFFGPGTRLTVL.

The sample holds one count of this clone. This chain links TRBV27 with TRBJ1-4, with D maybe TRBD1 (5 bases). Germline V gives CDR1 MNHEY, CDR2 SMNVEV (reference sequence). V gave up 6 bases and J gave up 8 bases, with 13 bases separating them. The CDR3 length is 13 residues. CDR3 sequence (DNA): TGTGCCAGCAGCAGGGTTGGAGAGGAAAAACTGTTTTTT. Translating it yields CASSRVGEEKLFF.

The rearrangement uses TRBV30 and TRBJ2-7; D gene ambiguous. Trimming took 2 bases from V and 1 from J, leaving 12 bases between them. The V gene's germline CDR1 is GTSNPN and CDR2 SVGIG (reference sequence). There are 14 residues in the CDR3. DNA of the CDR3: TGTGCCTGGAGTCCCATGAGGTGGTCCTACGAGCAGTACTTC. Encoded protein: CAWSPMRWSYEQYF.

This chain uses TRBV15 with TRBJ2-5; D may correspond to TRBD1 or TRBD2 (5 bases each). The germline CDR1 and CDR2 sequences are LNHNV and YYDKDF (reference sequence). V lost 0 bases to trimming and J lost 5 bases, with 16 bases between them. The CDR3 sequence is 16 residues long. As DNA, the CDR3 is TGTGCCACCAGCAGAGATTGGGGCTCGGGGACGGAGACCCAGTACTTC. Translating gives CATSRDWGSGTETQYF. The full variable domain, its missing parts supplied by reference TRBV15 and TRBJ2-5, is DAMVIQNPRYQVTQFGKPVTLSCSQTLNHNVMYWYQQKSSQAPKLLFHYYDKDFNNEADTPDNFQSRRPNTSFCFLDIRSPGLGDTAMYLCATSRDWGSGTETQYFGPGTRLLVL.

The chain combines TRBV6-1 with TRBJ2-1, with TRBD2 identical over 9 bases. CDR3 length: 17 amino acids. Germline CDR1 MNHNS, CDR2 SASEGT. Trimming at V came to 4 bases and at J to 4 bases, leaving 11 bases not matched to a gene. This chain's CDR3 is CASSVPPGLAGYNEQFF. The DNA for the CDR3 is TGTGCCAGCAGTGTGCCCCCCGGGCTAGCGGGATACAATGAGCAGTTCTTC.

The rearrangement uses TRBV19 and TRBJ1-2, with TRBD1 identical over 7 bases. This CDR3 comprises 14 residues. The V segment lost 7 bases and the J segment 5 bases; nucleotides outside the gene matches: 10. Germline V gives CDR1 LNHDA, CDR2 SQIVND (reference sequence). CDR3 DNA sequence: TGTGCCAGTACATCCTCCGCGACAGGGTATGGCTACACCTTC. Translating gives CASTSSATGYGYTF.

V is TRBV29-1 and J is TRBJ2-7; D remains ambiguous. V was cut by 0 bases and J by 3 bases, with 9 bases left in between. There are 13 residues in the CDR3. Germline V gives CDR1 SQVTM, CDR2 ANQGSEA. CDR3 protein: CSVEDRNDYEQYF. The CDR3 DNA follows: TGCAGCGTTGAAGACCGGAACGACTACGAGCAGTACTTC.

The chain carries TRBV25-1 and TRBJ1-4; TRBD1 is a possible D gene (5 bases). V dropped 3 bases and J dropped 8 bases, with 13 bases sitting between them. The germline gives CDR1 MGHDK, CDR2 SYGVNS. The CDR3 is made up of 14 amino acids. The CDR3 loop reads CASSDPAGGEKLFF. CDR3 nucleotides: TGTGCCAGCAGTGATCCGGCTGGGGGAGAAAAACTGTTTTTT.

V is TRBV6-1 and J is TRBJ1-5; a weak D match, TRBD1 (5 bases). This CDR3 spans 14 amino acids. Trimming left V 7 bases short and J 6 bases short, with 16 bases between. Looked up from germline, CDR1 is MNHNS and CDR2 is SASEGT. Here the CDR3 reads CASNLGGGGQPQHF. The CDR3 bases are TGTGCCAGCAACTTGGGGGGGGGAGGTCAGCCCCAGCATTTT.

The rearrangement links TRBV5-4 to TRBJ2-7; no clear D. The V gene's germline CDR1 is SGHNT and CDR2 YYREEE (reference sequence). This CDR3 contains 14 residues. Trimming shortened V by 3 bases and J by 6 bases, and 16 bases separated the two germline ends. CDR3 coding DNA: TGTGCCAGCAGCTCCAATTTTAGGGCAGGCGAGCAGTACTTC. As protein: CASSSNFRAGEQYF.

This clone was seen a few times. The chain links TRBV5-1 to TRBJ2-5; 10 positions agree with TRBD2. The V and J ends lost 4 bases and 3 bases, in that order; junction bases with no gene match: 18. Per germline, CDR1 SGHRS and CDR2 YFSETQ. This CDR3 comprises 19 residues. In DNA, the CDR3 is TGCGCCAGCAGCCCCTCGGGCCTAGCGGGGGCCCGAGATAAAGAGACCCAGTACTTC. Encoded protein: CASSPSGLAGARDKETQYF.

The chain couples TRBV27 to TRBJ1-3, with 9 positions matching TRBD1. Germline V gene data show CDR1 as MNHEY and CDR2 as SMNVEV (reference sequence). This CDR3 comprises 16 residues. After removal of 5 bases from V and 5 bases from J, the junction contained 10 bases not matched to a gene. CDR3 loop: CASSPQGANRRNTIYF. CDR3 nucleotides: TGTGCCAGCAGTCCACAGGGGGCGAACCGGAGAAACACCATATATTTT.

The J gene is TRBJ2-1, the V gene TRBV23-1; D not resolved. TRBV23-1 is sorted into the ORF group, with uncertain function. V was cut by 0 bases and J by 5 bases, with 8 bases left in between. CDR3 length equals 14 residues. The CDR3 sequence is CASSQSKGNNEQFF. For the CDR3, the DNA is TGCGCCAGCAGTCAATCGAAAGGCAACAATGAGCAGTTCTTC.

The J gene is TRBJ1-2, the V gene TRBV7-9; a weak D match, TRBD1 (5 bases). The CDR3 length is 13 residues. Trimming removed 7 bases at V and 2 bases at J, with 11 bases between. Germline CDR1 SEHNR, CDR2 FQNEAQ (reference sequence). The CDR3 spells CASTPGGNYGYTF. CDR3 nucleotide sequence: TGTGCCAGCACCCCCGGGGGGAACTATGGCTACACCTTC.

V usage is TRBV7-9 and J usage is TRBJ1-1, with 7 bases that match TRBD1. Germline CDR1 SEHNR, CDR2 FQNEAQ (reference sequence). The CDR3 contains 17 residues. V was clipped by 2 bases and J by 0 bases; unmatched bases: 9. The CDR3 region has the DNA TGTGCCAGCAGCTTATCCCCGGACAGGCCTATGAACACTGAAGCTTTCTTT. Its protein product is CASSLSPDRPMNTEAFF.

The genes are TRBV18 and TRBJ1-5; 8 nucleotides agree with TRBD1. V lost 3 bases and J lost 6; bases outside the gene matches: 1. The CDR3 runs to 13 residues. The germline CDR1 and CDR2 sequences are KGHSH and LQKENI. The DNA for the CDR3 is TGTGCCAGCTCACCTGACAGGGGTCAGCCCCAGCATTTT. It yields the protein CASSPDRGQPQHF. The complete variable domain, with remaining parts taken from reference TRBV18 and TRBJ1-5, reads NAGVMQNPRHLVRRRGQEARLRCSPMKGHSHVYWYRQLPEEGLKFMVYLQKENIIDESGMPKERFSAEFPKEGPSILRIQQVVRGDSAAYFCASSPDRGQPQHFGDGTRLSIL.

CDR3 loop: CASSSLRREQYF. CDR3 coding DNA: TGTGCCAGCAGCTCGCTCAGGCGCGAGCAGTACTTC. The V gene is TRBV11-2, the J gene TRBJ2-7; D gene uncertain. Germline values: CDR1 SGHAT, CDR2 FQNNGV. The ends were cut back, 4 bases at V and 6 bases at J, with 10 bases in the middle. The length of the CDR3 is 12 residues.

The rearrangement links TRBV20-1 to TRBJ2-7, with D hard to call. Germline CDR1 and CDR2: DFQATT and SNEGSKA (reference sequence). Trimming shortened V by 2 bases and J by 3 bases, and 5 bases separated the two germline ends. This CDR3 has 11 residues. CDR3 in DNA: TGCAGTGCTAGAAGGGACTACGAGCAGTACTTC. This sequence encodes CSARRDYEQYF.

V is TRBV2 and J is TRBJ1-2, with D perhaps matching TRBD1 (5 bases). Per the germline V gene, CDR1 is SNHLY and CDR2 is FYNNEI. The CDR3 totals 15 residues. The V end lost 8 bases, the J end lost 2 bases, and 18 bases lay between the germline ends. Written as DNA, the CDR3 is TGTGCCAGCCCAAAGCAGGGCCCAGCGAACTATGGCTACACCTTC. Amino acid sequence: CASPKQGPANYGYTF.

This clone has only a few counts. CDR3 DNA: TGTGCCTGGAGTGCCGGGATGAAGCCCCAGCATTTT. It yields the protein CAWSAGMKPQHF. V is TRBV30 and J is TRBJ1-5, with D unclear. Trimming removed 1 base at V and 8 bases at J, with 9 bases between. The CDR3 is 12 residues long. Germline CDR1 is GTSNPN and CDR2 is SVGIG (reference sequence).

The chain recombines TRBV7-9 with TRBJ1-2; TRBD1 matches at 7 bases. The germline V gene has CDR1 SEHNR and CDR2 FQNEAQ (reference sequence). This CDR3 comprises 15 residues. Losses at the gene ends were 5 bases for V and 1 base for J; bases not matched to a gene: 7. In nucleotides, the CDR3 is TGTGCCAGCAGCATTGGGACAGCCAGTAACTATGGCTACACCTTC. Encoded protein: CASSIGTASNYGYTF.

The chain employs TRBV7-6 and TRBJ1-3; D not resolved. Germline loops: CDR1 SGHVS, CDR2 FNYEAQ. CDR3 length: 15 amino acids. V dropped 5 bases and J dropped 0 bases, with 11 bases sitting between them. The CDR3 DNA reads TGTGCCAGCAGCCCCTCACACAGCTCTGGAAACACCATATATTTT. It translates to CASSPSHSSGNTIYF.

The chain employs TRBV2 and TRBJ2-7; perhaps TRBD1 as D (5 bases). Between the trimmed V and J ends, which lost 4 bases and 4 bases, there was a span of 11 bases. The CDR3 is 13 residues long. Germline V CDR1 and CDR2: SNHLY, FYNNEI. For the CDR3, the DNA is TGTGCCAGCAGTGGACAGATTCCTTACGAGCAGTACTTC. This encodes CASSGQIPYEQYF.